A selection of T cell receptor beta chains follows, all from one sample in a study of human T cells and chemical hapten exposure. One entry per CDR3 protein results from TCRdb running MiXCR on the 5' RACE reads. This sample has under 85,000 distinct CDR3 sequences, with about 7.7% found just once. The origin of the receptors is a male donor in good health. Each CDR3 is given with its conserved first and last residue. A D gene is named only where the DNA matches it firmly. Clone size is not always given. Where it is, it says once, few, many or a class for expanded clones.

j_call	clone_size	d_call	v_call	cdr3_aa	cdr3_nt
TRBJ2-3	many	TRBD2	TRBV4-2	CASSQDLAGGPADTQYF	TGTGCCAGCAGCCAAGATCTGGCGGGAGGGCCGGCAGATACGCAGTATTTT
TRBJ2-7	few	-	TRBV6-5	CASSYRTGATSYEQYF	TGTGCCAGCAGTTACCGTACGGGCGCTACCTCCTACGAGCAGTACTTC
TRBJ2-1	many	-	TRBV3-1	CASSPLSRASAEFF	TGTGCCAGCAGCCCCCTGAGCAGGGCTAGCGCTGAGTTCTTC
TRBJ1-5	few	-	TRBV12-3/TRBV12-4	CASSFSGLHQPQHF	TGTGCCAGCAGTTTCTCGGGGCTTCATCAGCCCCAGCATTTT
TRBJ2-5	-	TRBD2	TRBV7-2	CASSRGLAETQYF	TGTGCCAGCAGCCGTGGACTAGCGGAGACCCAGTACTTC
TRBJ1-6	-	-	TRBV12-3/TRBV12-4	CASSLALLNSPLHF	TGTGCCAGCAGTTTAGCACTCCTAAATTCACCCCTCCACTTT
TRBJ1-1	few	-	TRBV1	CTSSQAPTNEAFF	TGCACCAGCAGCCAAGCCCCGACTAATGAAGCTTTCTTT
TRBJ1-1	many	-	TRBV14	CASSQGAGFGVNTEAFF	TGTGCCAGCAGCCAAGGCGCAGGGTTTGGGGTGAACACTGAAGCTTTCTTT
TRBJ2-1	many	-	TRBV12-3/TRBV12-4	CASSATGAGRNEQFF	TGTGCCAGCAGTGCGACAGGAGCTGGTAGGAATGAGCAGTTCTTC
TRBJ1-5	few	-	TRBV10-3	CAISESLGGERHF	TGTGCCATCAGTGAGTCGCTGGGGGGTGAGAGGCATTTT
TRBJ2-4	few	TRBD2	TRBV6-4	CASTFAGLAGGLAKNIQYF	TGTGCCAGCACCTTCGCCGGACTAGCGGGGGGCCTAGCCAAAAACATTCAGTACTTC
TRBJ2-5	-	-	TRBV5-4	CASSRGSPQEPQYF	TGTGCCAGCAGTCGAGGGAGTCCCCAAGAGCCCCAGTACTTC
TRBJ2-5	many	TRBD2	TRBV20-1	CSARGGAGRRETQYF	TGCAGTGCTAGAGGTGGAGCGGGAAGGAGAGAGACCCAGTACTTC
TRBJ2-7	few	-	TRBV18	CASSKGGLGDAGPYYEQYF	TGTGCCAGCTCGAAGGGGGGGCTGGGTGATGCCGGCCCTTACTACGAGCAGTACTTC
TRBJ2-6	-	-	TRBV5-1	CASKSDSGANVLTF	TGCGCCAGCAAGAGCGACTCTGGGGCCAACGTCCTGACTTTC
TRBJ2-5	-	TRBD2	TRBV5-1	CASSPLASGVQETQYF	TGCGCCAGCAGTCCTTTGGCTAGCGGGGTACAAGAGACCCAGTACTTC
TRBJ2-1	many	TRBD2	TRBV29-1	CSVEGAGTSADNEQFF	TGCAGCGTTGAGGGCGCCGGGACTAGCGCCGACAATGAGCAGTTCTTC
TRBJ2-4	few	-	TRBV2	CASSGQTLAKNIQYF	TGTGCCAGCAGTGGGCAGACACTAGCCAAAAACATTCAGTACTTC
TRBJ1-6	-	-	TRBV25-1	CASSHTRPDSPLHF	TGTGCCAGCAGTCACACCCGGCCGGATTCACCCCTCCACTTT
TRBJ2-7	many	TRBD1	TRBV10-3	CAIEPGTGAYEQYF	TGTGCCATCGAGCCCGGGACAGGGGCCTACGAGCAGTACTTC
TRBJ1-5	-	-	TRBV10-3	CAIKREEEQPQHF	TGTGCCATCAAGCGGGAGGAGGAACAGCCCCAGCATTTT
TRBJ2-7	many	-	TRBV7-9	CASSLALPYEQYF	TGTGCCAGCAGCTTAGCGCTTCCCTACGAGCAGTACTTC
TRBJ1-5	few	TRBD1	TRBV7-9	CASSLGTGLRGQPQHF	TGTGCCAGCAGCTTAGGGACAGGGCTGCGGGGTCAGCCCCAGCATTTT
TRBJ2-1	many	-	TRBV7-8	CASSADPRGYNEQFF	TGTGCCAGCAGCGCGGACCCGAGGGGCTACAATGAGCAGTTCTTC
TRBJ2-3	-	-	TRBV27	CASSYRGDSPEADTQYF	TGTGCCAGCAGTTATAGGGGGGACAGCCCAGAAGCAGATACGCAGTATTTT
TRBJ1-1	-	-	TRBV4-1	CASSHGSPNTEAFF	TGCGCCAGCAGCCACGGATCGCCGAACACTGAAGCTTTCTTT
TRBJ2-5	-	TRBD2	TRBV28	CASSLTSAQETQYF	TGTGCCAGCAGCCTTACTAGCGCTCAAGAGACCCAGTACTTC
TRBJ2-7	few	TRBD1	TRBV12-3/TRBV12-4	CASSLSRDSEQYF	TGTGCCAGCAGTCTGTCCCGGGACAGCGAGCAGTACTTC
TRBJ1-2	-	-	TRBV27	CASSVTGAKTNYGYTF	TGTGCCAGCAGTGTAACGGGGGCAAAAACTAACTATGGCTACACCTTC
TRBJ2-3	many	-	TRBV7-2	CASSALSDTQYF	TGTGCCAGCAGCGCCTTGTCGGATACGCAGTATTTT
TRBJ2-3	few	TRBD2	TRBV6-2/TRBV6-3	CASSFVLAEGTDTQYF	TGTGCCAGCAGTTTCGTACTAGCGGAGGGCACAGATACGCAGTATTTT